The 13 T cell receptor beta chains below were found in one sample sequenced in a study of cytomegalovirus exposure and HLA in healthy donors. PCR amplification relied on 60 Vbeta primers (plus 13 Jbeta primers). Profiled with immunoSEQ multiplex PCR; TCRdb holds only in-frame clones, not every one. The table lists about 190,000 clones, 84% of them singletons. Sequenced material: PBMCs. The receptor source for this set is a boy younger than 18 in good health and CMV-seronegative.

This rearrangement joins TRBV15 to TRBJ1-4, with 7 positions matching TRBD1. CDR3 length equals 15 residues. CDR1 is LNHNV and CDR2 is YYDKDF in the germline V gene (reference sequence). V shed 4 bases and J 6 bases; nucleotides not matched to a gene: 8. CDR3 sequence reads: CATSIDRVVDEKLFF. The CDR3 DNA follows: TGTGCCACCAGCATCGACAGGGTGGTGGATGAAAAACTGTTTTTT. The full variable domain, completed using reference TRBV15 and TRBJ1-4, is DAMVIQNPRYQVTQFGKPVTLSCSQTLNHNVMYWYQQKSSQAPKLLFHYYDKDFNNEADTPDNFQSRRPNTSFCFLDIRSPGLGDTAMYLCATSIDRVVDEKLFFGSGTQLSVL.

This clone was counted only a few times. The chain combines TRBV9 with TRBJ1-4, with TRBD1 identical over 10 bases. V trimming: 0 bases; J trimming: 4 bases; junction bases outside the gene matches: 6. CDR3 length: 17 amino acids. From germline, CDR1 is SGDLS and CDR2 YYNGEE. In DNA form, the CDR3 reads TGTGCCAGCAGCGTAGGTCCCGGGACAGGGGTTAATGAAAAACTGTTTTTT. It is translated as CASSVGPGTGVNEKLFF.

V is TRBV10-3 and J is TRBJ2-7, with 7 bases identical to TRBD2. Germline CDR1 reads ENHRY; CDR2 reads SYGVKD. The junction had 4 bases not matched to a gene; V was cut back by 2 bases and J by 3 bases. The CDR3 loop spans 14 amino acids. CDR3 DNA sequence: TGTGCCATCAGTGAGGGGGAGGGCCTCTACGAGCAGTACTTC. Translating it yields CAISEGEGLYEQYF.

As for this clone: The junction shows a germline mismatch at one end, possibly a read error. The CDR3 loop reads CASSYVSGQGPYLDF. The CDR3 coding sequence is TGTGCCAGCAGTTATGTCTCGGGACAGGGTCCTTATTTGGACTTC. The chain employs TRBV6-5 and TRBJ2-7, with 9 bases fitting TRBD1. This CDR3 spans 15 amino acids. The V gene's germline CDR1 is MNHEY and CDR2 SVGAGI.

The V gene is TRBV10-1, the J gene TRBJ2-2; D perhaps matches TRBD2 (6 bases). Germline-derived CDR1 and CDR2 are WNHNN and SYGVQD (reference sequence). V was cut by 2 bases and J by 1 base, with 8 bases left in between. The CDR3 extends over 15 amino acids. The CDR3 region is CASSEGSGNTGELFF. CDR3 nucleotides: TGCGCCAGCAGTGAGGGTAGCGGGAACACCGGGGAGCTGTTTTTT.

The chain couples TRBV11-3 to TRBJ1-5; TRBD1 is a possible D gene (5 bases). Trimming took off 5 bases at V and 6 bases at J, with 26 bases between the two ends. Germline V gene sequence: CDR1 SGHNT, CDR2 YENEEA. This CDR3 contains 18 residues. In nucleotides, the CDR3 is TGTGCCAGCAGCATACATCCAGGGATCCACGGCGCAAGTCAGCCCCAGCATTTT. It codes for CASSIHPGIHGASQPQHF. Using reference TRBV11-3 and TRBJ1-5 for the parts outside the CDR3, the full variable domain is EAGVVQSPRYKIIEKKQPVAFWCNPISGHNTLYWYLQNLGQGPELLIRYENEEAVDDSQLPKDRFSAERLKGVDSTLKIQPAELGDSAVYLCASSIHPGIHGASQPQHFGDGTRLSIL.

This clone appeared once. CDR3 residues: CASSQFKGTSGRAKIYNEQFF. The CDR3 DNA sequence: TGCGCCAGCAGTCAATTTAAGGGGACTAGCGGGAGGGCCAAGATCTACAATGAGCAGTTCTTC. This rearrangement joins TRBV23-1 to TRBJ2-1, with 16 bases identical to TRBD2. TRBV23-1 is classed as an ORF, of uncertain function. The CDR3 contains 21 residues. Unmatched junction bases numbered 12, after V lost 1 base and J lost 3 bases.

The genes are TRBV6-1 and TRBJ1-5; 7 positions match TRBD1. The germline gives CDR1 MNHNS, CDR2 SASEGT. The CDR3 has 14 amino acids. The V segment lost 5 bases and the J segment 1 base; nucleotides outside the gene matches: 2. The CDR3 region is CASSHRGSNQPQHF. The CDR3 DNA is TGTGCCAGCAGTCACAGGGGAAGCAATCAGCCCCAGCATTTT.

This rearrangement joins TRBV7-3 to TRBJ2-5; 8 bases map to TRBD1. V lost 5 bases to trimming and J lost 4 bases; unmatched junction nucleotides: 9. Germline V CDR1 and CDR2: SGHTA, FQGTGA. This CDR3 is built from 15 residues. Here the CDR3 DNA reads TGTGCCAGCAGCCGGGACCCGGGACAGGCAGAGACCCAGTACTTC. It translates to CASSRDPGQAETQYF.

This chain connects TRBV7-3 to TRBJ2-5; 9 nucleotides match TRBD1. Trimming at V came to 5 bases and at J to 9 bases, leaving 13 bases not matched to a gene. The CDR3 has 15 amino acids. Germline V gene lookup returns CDR1 SGHTA and CDR2 FQGTGA. The CDR3 here is CASSPSTTGGAAQYF. Written as DNA, the CDR3 is TGTGCCAGCAGCCCCTCAACAACAGGGGGCGCGGCCCAGTACTTC. Full variable domain (missing parts from reference TRBV7-3 and TRBJ2-5): GAGVSQTPSNKVTEKGKYVELRCDPISGHTALYWYRQSLGQGPEFLIYFQGTGAADDSGLPNDRFFAVRPEGSVSTLKIQRTERGDSAVYLCASSPSTTGGAAQYFGPGTRLLVL.

The chain links TRBV6-1 to TRBJ2-1, with D uncertain. The V end lost 4 bases, the J end lost 4 bases, and 8 bases lay between the germline ends. Germline CDR1 MNHNS, CDR2 SASEGT. CDR3 size: 13 residues. In DNA form, the CDR3 reads TGTGCCAGCAGTGGAATACTGTACAATGAGCAGTTCTTC. It yields the protein CASSGILYNEQFF.

This sequence joins TRBV9 and TRBJ1-1, with D perhaps TRBD1 (5 bases). V dropped 0 bases and J dropped 5 bases, with 17 bases sitting between them. The CDR3 sequence is 16 residues long. The germline V gene encodes CDR1 SGDLS and CDR2 YYNGEE. In DNA, the CDR3 is TGTGCCAGCAGCGTAGGACCGGGACGTGGGGGGACTGAAGCTTTCTTT. It codes for CASSVGPGRGGTEAFF. The full variable domain, with the rest looked up from reference TRBV9 and TRBJ1-1, is DSGVTQTPKHLITATGQRVTLRCSPRSGDLSVYWYQQSLDQGLQFLIQYYNGEERAKGNILERFSAQQFPDLHSELNLSSLELGDSALYFCASSVGPGRGGTEAFFGQGTRLTVV.

The V call is TRBV30, the J call TRBJ2-7; D is ambiguous. The CDR3 is 14 residues long. Trimming shortened V by 4 bases and J by 3 bases, and 16 bases separated the two germline ends. Germline lookup yields CDR1 GTSNPN and CDR2 SVGIG (reference sequence). For the CDR3, the DNA is TGTGCCTGGACCCGAGATAACCTTCTCTACGAGCAGTACTTC. Encoded protein: CAWTRDNLLYEQYF.